This TCR beta chain originates from a study of blood T cell repertoires in COVID-19 (dated by TCRdb to 2019 to 2021). At the level of the whole study: The collaborator samples originated in the United States, Italy and Spain and spanned the acute and convalescent phases of COVID-19. Samples were obtained from the ongoing ImmuneRACE study (first 160 participants) and from over a thousand subjects provided by 6 global collaborators. The repertoires were released in a freely available public database intended as a resource for research on the immune response to SARS-CoV-2. The prospective study material was composed of cDNA or gDNA derived from T cells, B-cell-depleted T cells, or PBMCs. Deeply sampled blood TCRbeta repertoires from subjects exposed to, actively infected with, or recovered from COVID-19 were included in the dataset. A de-identified subject ID, COVID-19 status, age in years and sex were almost always included in the sample metadata. Where HLA class I and class II types were available, the types were taken from metadata supplied by the sample provider, not from assay-based typing.

The paper as a whole reports these results and caveats: Clinical and demographic metadata were provided uncurated, with the amount varying by source and participant.

Collaborating institutions collected whole blood in K2EDTA tubes following their own protocols. Collaborator samples were shipped for TCRbeta analysis as frozen whole blood, isolated PBMCs, or DNA extracted from either sample type. About this clone itself: The antigen it binds to is not known. No base quality values were provided; no much bigger clone lies one nucleotide off.

The immunoSEQ Assay, a bias-controlled multiplex PCR, was used to amplify TCRbeta CDR3 regions from genomic DNA. As for how the authors treated the data: Nucleated cell counts per sample were estimated from amplification of reference gene primers within the assay. To quantify the absolute abundance of each unique TCRbeta CDR3 rearrangement, sequence reads were collapsed and filtered. For each sample, productive Simpson clonality was calculated as the square root of Simpson's diversity index across productive rearrangements. The immuneACCESS repertoire file appears here via TCRdb, limited to in-frame rearrangements. These files lack a portion of the clones; in checked studies, under half of the deficit traces to unresolved V genes, and the cause of the others is not known. From that table come the V and J calls and clone size; the DNA was used to work out D and trimming. A total of about 160,000 clones appear in this sample, 60% to 80% of them only once. The ten largest clones take up roughly 3.1% of the sample.

The source is a man between 65 and 85 years old with acute or convalescent COVID-19. The sequencing input was peripheral blood.

The CDR3 sequence is CASSLAQANTGELFF. In nucleotide form, the sequence is TGTGCCAGCAGCTTGGCTCAGGCCAACACCGGGGAGCTGTTTTTT. The chain employs TRBV5-6 and TRBJ2-2, with the D gene uncertain. Taken from the germline V gene, the CDR1 and CDR2 loops are SGHDT and YYEEEE. The CDR3 sequence holds 15 residues, the cysteine and phenylalanine included. CDR3 DNA only is kept here, 45 bases in frame from base 1. The junction shows trimming of 0 bases on V and 2 bases on J, plus 8 bases between the germline ends.